This TCR beta chain was found in a study of T cell responses to AZD1222 COVID-19 vaccine (dated by TCRdb to the early 2020s). Study-wide context: TCR sequencing was performed for more than 230 trial participants, of whom around 200 were given two doses of AZD1222 and around 25 were given two doses of MenACWY control vaccine. Trial participants were enrolled by age into 18-55, 56-69 and 70-plus year subgroups, with 148, 28 and 57 TCR-sequenced participants respectively. Broad study findings and their caveats: The vaccine-associated CD4 TCRs covered the entire spike protein, and the dominant responses fell in regions 160-218 and 743-854. Only five to seven AZD1222 recipients were SARS-CoV-2 seropositive at baseline, limiting conclusions about previously exposed vaccinees. Participants were mostly white British, with more females than males. The authors suggested clonal diversity may have been underestimated. The 56-69-year group was small, and its depth increase did not reach significance, likely because of low power. After two AZD1222 doses, spike-specific TCR breadth and depth were significantly higher than at day 0 and than in MenACWY recipients. Reportedly, almost half of the unique spike-specific TCRs recognized epitopes lying outside the regions that are mutated in the B.1.351 and B.1.1.7 variants. No day 14 peak-response samples were available, so repertoires were characterized only after the peak T cell response.

Explained via the paper, the time point label denotes: about 28 days (+/-7) after the second vaccine dose. AZD1222 recipients whose second dose came at about 4 weeks and those whose second dose came at about 12 weeks were combined into one group, since spike-specific TCR depth and breadth did not differ between the two schedules. Vaccinee samples were obtained from the UK trials COV001 and COV002, which included a single-blind randomized controlled phase 2/3 trial of AZD1222 (ChAdOx1 nCoV-19) in healthy adults. Trial participant PBMC samples were collected at day 0 and day 28 after the second dose for TCRbeta chain sequencing. Details on this clone: The specificity of this receptor is unknown. Base qualities are not recorded, but no much larger clone differs from it by a single base.

The CDR3 regions of human TCRbeta chains were subjected to immunosequencing. The paper's data handling went like this. TCRs in the repertoires were matched against a reference library of SARS-CoV-2-specific TCRs that had been generated with the MIRA antigen-specificity platform. Breadth was defined as the fraction of unique TCRs that were SARS-CoV-2-associated. Depth was defined as the fraction of total T cells that were SARS-CoV-2-associated. Using the MIRA data, each spike-specific TCR was assigned both to the spike region to which the TCR was reactive and to a CD4 or CD8 class. Log10-transformed breadth and depth values were compared by one-way ANOVA with Sidak's multiple comparisons tests. TCRdb mirrors the immuneACCESS table, restricted to in-frame sequences. Some clones are absent from its copies; in checked studies, under half trace to an unresolved V gene, and the reason for the others is unknown. V, J and clone size derive from that table, while D and trimming were established from the DNA sequence. For this sample the table gives under 200,000 clones, of which about 83% were detected only once. Of the sample, 0.95% to 1.1% falls within the top ten clones.

The CDR3 starts with the cysteine, ends with the phenylalanine, and has 13 residues. The kept DNA is CDR3 alone, 39 bases in frame from the first base. The junction shows trimming of 8 bases on V and 1 base on J, and the gene matches do not reach 7 bases of it. From a lookup of the germline V gene (reference sequence), CDR1 and CDR2 are GTSNPN and SVGIG. The chain uses TRBV30 and TRBJ1-1, and 7 bases in between align with TRBD1. Specimen: peripheral blood, collected 28 days after the second AZD1222 dose. The TCR was taken from an adult who received the AZD1222 COVID-19 vaccine. The CDR3 reads CARNRGANTEAFF. The DNA sequence is given as TGTGCCCGAAACAGGGGAGCGAACACTGAAGCTTTCTTT.